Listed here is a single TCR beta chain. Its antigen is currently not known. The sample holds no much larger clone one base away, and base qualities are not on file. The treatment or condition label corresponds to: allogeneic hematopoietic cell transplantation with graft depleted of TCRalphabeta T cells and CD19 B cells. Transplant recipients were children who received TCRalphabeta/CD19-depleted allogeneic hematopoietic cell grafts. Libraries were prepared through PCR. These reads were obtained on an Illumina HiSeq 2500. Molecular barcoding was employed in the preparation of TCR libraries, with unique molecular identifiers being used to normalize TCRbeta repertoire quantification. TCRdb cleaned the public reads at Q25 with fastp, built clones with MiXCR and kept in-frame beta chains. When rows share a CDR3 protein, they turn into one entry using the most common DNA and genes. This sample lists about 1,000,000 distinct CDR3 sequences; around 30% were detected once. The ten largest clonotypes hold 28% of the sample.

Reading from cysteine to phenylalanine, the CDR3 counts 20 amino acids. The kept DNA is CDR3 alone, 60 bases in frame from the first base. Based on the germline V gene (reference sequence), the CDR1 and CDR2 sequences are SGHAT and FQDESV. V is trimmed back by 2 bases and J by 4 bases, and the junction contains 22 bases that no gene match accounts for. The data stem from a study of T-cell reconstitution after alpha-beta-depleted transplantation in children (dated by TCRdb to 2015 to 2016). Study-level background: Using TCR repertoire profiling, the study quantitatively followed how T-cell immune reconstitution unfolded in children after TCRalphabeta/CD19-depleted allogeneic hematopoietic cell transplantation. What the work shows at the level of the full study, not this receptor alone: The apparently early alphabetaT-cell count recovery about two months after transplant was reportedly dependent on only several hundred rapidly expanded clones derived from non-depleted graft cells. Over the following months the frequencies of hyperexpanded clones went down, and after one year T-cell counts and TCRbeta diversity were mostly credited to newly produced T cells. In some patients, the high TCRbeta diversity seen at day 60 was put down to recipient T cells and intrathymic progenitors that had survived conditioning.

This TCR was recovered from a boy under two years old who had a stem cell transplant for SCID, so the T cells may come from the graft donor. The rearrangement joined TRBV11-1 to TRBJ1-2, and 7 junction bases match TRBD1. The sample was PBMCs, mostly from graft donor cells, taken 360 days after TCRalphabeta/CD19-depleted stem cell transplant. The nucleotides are TGTGCCAGCAGCTTACTTCTAGGTCGTACGACCCGACAGGGAAGCTATGGCTACACCTTC. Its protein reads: CASSLLLGRTTRQGSYGYTF.